The rows below give T cell receptor beta chains drawn from one sample of a study of tumor-infiltrating lymphocytes in oesophageal squamous cell carcinoma. TCRdb processed the PCR reads anew with MiXCR; each CDR3 protein has one entry. The table includes 15,000 to 20,000 distinct CDR3 sequences, 50% detected once. The source material was esophageal tumor tissue. All receptors derive from a male donor with esophageal squamous cell carcinoma. Both conserved end residues are trimmed from each CDR3.

TRBV7-2	-	ASSPGTSGYEQY
TRBV10-1	TRBJ2-4	ASSDPSDRGGIQY
TRBV7-2	TRBJ2-5	ASSRDRRSYNEQY
TRBV27	TRBJ2-7	ASSSDPNEGGSYEQY
TRBV4-3	TRBJ1-1	ASSPRRGSEAF
TRBV7-8	-	ASSWQDPGANVLT
TRBV7-6	TRBJ1-5	ASSFGTGKQPQH
TRBV2	TRBJ2-1	ASSEDGAAYEQF
TRBV7-6	TRBJ2-6	ASSLGPGGANVLT
TRBV7-3	TRBJ2-5	ASSLNAQGSQETQY
TRBV30	TRBJ2-1	AWSVRQEQF
TRBV27	TRBJ2-7	ASRGSGTGYEQY
TRBV4-1	-	ASSQEGLAGLETQY
TRBV12-3/TRBV12-4	-	ASSLGREETQY
TRBV6-6	-	ASSYSPGLASNEQF
TRBV7-6	TRBJ2-5	ASSFGAIQETQY
TRBV5-1	TRBJ2-2	ASSLGEGTGELF
TRBV7-3	TRBJ2-5	ASSYPSGQETQY
TRBV6-1	-	ASSEERGGVSYEQY
TRBV20-1	TRBJ1-5	SARSPFQPQH
TRBV6-5	TRBJ2-1	ASSAWDNEQF
TRBV6-1	TRBJ2-7	ASSATGSGEQY
TRBV6-6	TRBJ2-3	ASSYSNVVTDTQY
TRBV6-8	TRBJ2-2	ASSRTFGELF
TRBV11-2	-	ASSLERLLEQY
TRBV7-6	TRBJ2-7	ASSLGTGTFAYEQY
TRBV10-3	TRBJ2-3	AISESASYADTQY
TRBV7-8	TRBJ2-1	VSSLVPAGVYNEQF
TRBV20-1	TRBJ2-3	SARTSRGRDTQY
TRBV6-1	TRBJ2-4	ASSEGPDGKNIQY
TRBV11-2	-	ASSLSWGGQGMETQY
TRBV6-6	TRBJ2-2	ASSYSKAGELF
TRBV7-2	TRBJ1-1	ASSAGLRAEAF
TRBV10-3	TRBJ2-3	AIRGSTDTQY
TRBV12-5	TRBJ1-5	ASGLEGVYYQPQH
TRBV19	-	ASSITGVDGEQF
TRBV12-3/TRBV12-4	-	ASSLTGGSYNEQF
TRBV27	TRBJ2-1	ASSLPGAAYEQF
TRBV7-2	TRBJ2-1	ASSFRDQNDEQF
TRBV7-9	TRBJ2-7	ASSLYSTGKNEQY
TRBV7-6	-	ASSGGLGETQY
TRBV10-2	TRBJ2-3	ASSEQLAGTDTQY
TRBV5-1	-	ASSLRTSGGNEQF